This T cell receptor beta chain was captured by sequencing in a study of blood T cells in healthy people across ages. The second PCR ran roughly 7 to 11 cycles with a sample-barcoded 5' primer and J-beta primers. TCRdb re-called the 5' RACE reads with MiXCR, one entry per CDR3 protein. The table lists about 640,000 distinct CDR3 sequences, about 30% of them singletons. Comments on this clonotype: Antigen: not known.

Germline loops: CDR1 LNHDA, CDR2 SQIVND (reference sequence). The CDR3 extends over 14 amino acids. The J segment lost 1 base and the V segment lost 5 bases, leaving 4 bases of the junction unmatched. Each of the donors had approximately 10 milliliters of peripheral blood drawn into EDTA-treated Vacutainer tubes. Overall study results and limits: Unsorted PBMCs prevented conclusive naive versus antigen-experienced comparison.

V gene TRBV19 combines with J gene TRBJ1-1; 7 bases align to TRBD1. This TCR derives from a woman older than 75 in good health. Sequenced sample: blood. The CDR3 DNA follows: TGTGCCAGTAGTGAGGACAGGAGGAACACTGAAGCTTTCTTT. Translated: CASSEDRRNTEAFF. The full variable domain, its missing parts supplied by reference TRBV19 and TRBJ1-1, is DGGITQSPKYLFRKEGQNVTLSCEQNLNHDAMYWYRQDPGQGLRLIYYSQIVNDFQKGDIAEGYSVSREKKESFPLTVTSAQKNPTAFYLCASSEDRRNTEAFFGQGTRLTVV.